The 31 T cell receptor beta chains reported below all come from one sample, sequenced in a study of shared clonotypes between healthy human individuals. The method was immunoSEQ multiplex PCR; TCRdb's version includes in-frame clones alone and lacks a portion of them. The sample consists of over 700,000 clones, over 55% of them appearing once. The sequencing input was memory CD4+ T cells sorted from blood. The subset here: CD45RA-negative fraction. All receptors derive from a woman aged 25 to 39 in good health.

This rearrangement joins TRBV6-5 to TRBJ1-2; possibly TRBD1 for D (5 bases). In germline, CDR1 is MNHEY, CDR2 SVGAGI. This CDR3 is 13 amino acids long. V was shortened by 8 bases and J by 8 bases, with 18 bases between the two germline ends. The CDR3 sequence is CASGRPGTWGYTF. The DNA for the CDR3 is TGTGCCAGCGGAAGACCAGGGACGTGGGGCTACACCTTC.

This chain connects TRBV5-1 to TRBJ1-1; D is undetermined. The V gene lost 1 base and the J gene lost 1 base, with 8 bases spanning the gap. Germline assignment: CDR1 SGHRS and CDR2 YFSETQ. This CDR3 region has 14 residues. The CDR3 is CASSLQAANTEAFF. The CDR3 coding sequence is TGCGCCAGCAGCTTGCAGGCCGCGAACACTGAAGCTTTCTTT.

CDR3 residues: CASSQDRWLNTGELFF. In DNA, the CDR3 is TGTGCCAGCAGCCAAGACAGGTGGTTGAACACCGGGGAGCTGTTTTTT. J is TRBJ2-2 and V is TRBV4-2; unclear D gene. V was shortened by 0 bases and J by 1 base, with 9 bases between the two germline ends. Germline assignment: CDR1 LGHNA and CDR2 YNFKEQ. The CDR3 has 16 amino acids.

The count of this clone is one. The chain uses TRBV27 and TRBJ1-2; TRBD1 is a possible D gene (5 bases). V gave up 3 bases and J gave up 8 bases, with 10 bases separating them. Germline loops: CDR1 MNHEY, CDR2 SMNVEV (reference sequence). The CDR3 is 12 amino acids. The CDR3 here is CASSFRGKGYTF. CDR3 DNA sequence: TGTGCCAGCAGTTTTCGGGGGAAGGGCTACACCTTC.

This chain uses TRBV7-9 with TRBJ1-1; D uncertain. Germline values: CDR1 SEHNR, CDR2 FQNEAQ (reference sequence). Trimming took off 5 bases at V and 5 bases at J, with 15 bases between the two ends. This CDR3 has 14 residues. CDR3 bases: TGTGCCAGCAGCCGCTCCAGTGGATTGACTGAAGCTTTCTTT. Translating gives CASSRSSGLTEAFF.

The genes are TRBV5-1 and TRBJ2-2; either TRBD1 or TRBD2 may fit D (5 bases each). The CDR3 covers 15 residues. The V gene lost 0 bases and the J gene lost 6 bases, with 12 bases spanning the gap. The germline V gene encodes CDR1 SGHRS and CDR2 YFSETQ. CDR3 sequence reads: CASSLVGDDSGELFF. The CDR3 bases are TGCGCCAGCAGCTTGGTAGGGGACGATTCCGGGGAGCTGTTTTTT. Full variable domain (rest looked up from reference TRBV5-1 and TRBJ2-2): KAGVTQTPRYLIKTRGQQVTLSCSPISGHRSVSWYQQTPGQGLQFLFEYFSETQRNKGNFPGRFSGRQFSNSRSEMNVSTLELGDSALYLCASSLVGDDSGELFFGEGSRLTVL.

The gene calls are TRBV14 and TRBJ2-3; 12 bases fit TRBD1. This CDR3 has 16 residues. V shed 4 bases and J 4 bases; nucleotides not matched to a gene: 6. CDR1 and CDR2 from the germline V gene are SGHDN and FVKESK. The CDR3 spells CASSPGQGAISDTQYF. In DNA form, the CDR3 reads TGTGCCAGCAGCCCGGGACAGGGGGCAATTTCAGATACGCAGTATTTT.

This CDR3 reads CASSLGYGRSYEQYF. The CDR3 region has the DNA TGTGCCAGCAGCTTAGGGTACGGAAGGTCCTACGAGCAGTACTTC. J is TRBJ2-7 and V is TRBV7-8; D is undetermined. V dropped 1 base and J dropped 1 base, with 11 bases sitting between them. Germline CDR1 SGHVS, CDR2 FQNEAQ. CDR3 length: 15 residues.

This rearrangement joins TRBV10-2 to TRBJ2-7; no clear D. The V and J ends lost 6 bases and 6 bases respectively, with 12 bases between them. Germline-derived CDR1 and CDR2 are WSHSY and SAAADI. This CDR3 spans 12 amino acids. Here the CDR3 reads CASRALRAEQYF. The CDR3 nucleotides read TGCGCCAGCAGGGCCCTTAGGGCCGAGCAGTACTTC.

This clone was counted a few times. The V and J genes are TRBV7-2 and TRBJ2-2; D possibly matches TRBD1 or TRBD2 (5 bases each). V was trimmed by 4 bases and J by 0 bases, leaving 9 bases between them. Germline-derived CDR1 and CDR2 are SGHTA and FQGNSA. This CDR3 comprises 15 residues. CDR3 in amino acids: CASSWDVTNTGELFF. CDR3 nucleotide sequence: TGTGCCAGCAGCTGGGACGTGACGAACACCGGGGAGCTGTTTTTT. Using reference TRBV7-2 and TRBJ2-2 for the parts outside the CDR3, the full variable domain is GAGVSQSPSNKVTEKGKDVELRCDPISGHTALYWYRQSLGQGLEFLIYFQGNSAPDKSGLPSDRFSAERTGGSVSTLTIQRTQQEDSAVYLCASSWDVTNTGELFFGEGSRLTVL.

The chain is built from TRBV28 and TRBJ2-7; 8 nucleotides agree with TRBD1. Germline trimming cut 6 bases from V and 4 bases from J; bases unmatched to any gene: 8. The CDR3 spans 14 residues. Germline values: CDR1 MDHEN, CDR2 SYDVKM. The CDR3 sequence: CASSQSRDRYEQYF. The CDR3 DNA follows: TGTGCCAGCAGCCAGTCCCGGGACAGGTACGAGCAGTACTTC. The entire variable domain, with the rest obtained from reference TRBV28 and TRBJ2-7, is as follows: DVKVTQSSRYLVKRTGEKVFLECVQDMDHENMFWYRQDPGLGLRLIYFSYDVKMKEKGDIPEGYSVSREKKERFSLILESASTNQTSMYLCASSQSRDRYEQYFGPGTRLTVT.

The chain joins TRBV2 to TRBJ2-7, with TRBD2 matching 9 bases. This CDR3 has 15 residues. J was trimmed by 4 bases and V by 6 bases; bases with no gene match: 10. The germline CDR1 and CDR2 sequences are SNHLY and FYNNEI. The CDR3 protein is CASRAGLSGRYEQYF. The CDR3 bases are TGTGCCAGCAGGGCCGGGCTTAGCGGGAGATACGAGCAGTACTTC.

This rearrangement joins TRBV4-1 to TRBJ2-3; D perhaps matches TRBD1 (5 bases). The CDR3 spans 13 residues. Trimming took 6 bases from V and 3 from J, leaving 10 bases between them. The germline gives CDR1 MGHRA, CDR2 YSYEKL. The CDR3 region is CASRSGITDTQYF. In DNA form, the CDR3 reads TGCGCCAGCAGATCAGGGATAACAGATACGCAGTATTTT.

V usage is TRBV5-4 and J usage is TRBJ2-1, with 11 bases lining up with TRBD2. Per germline, CDR1 SGHNT and CDR2 YYREEE (reference sequence). With 0 bases clipped from V and 2 bases from J, the junction kept 4 bases outside the gene matches. The CDR3 loop spans 17 amino acids. The CDR3 bases are TGTGCCAGCAGCTTGGATGCGGGACTAGCGGCCTACAATGAGCAGTTCTTC. It encodes CASSLDAGLAAYNEQFF.

The chain links TRBV7-9 to TRBJ2-1; 9 nucleotides align to TRBD1. This CDR3 is built from 18 residues. J was trimmed by 9 bases and V by 1 base; bases with no gene match: 16. The germline CDR1 and CDR2 sequences are SEHNR and FQNEAQ (reference sequence). DNA for the CDR3: TGTGCCAGCAGCTTAGGCGCGGGACAGGGATGGGTCCAGTTTGAGCAGTTCTTC. Encoded protein: CASSLGAGQGWVQFEQFF. The complete variable domain, with remaining parts taken from reference TRBV7-9 and TRBJ2-1, reads DTGVSQNPRHKITKRGQNVTFRCDPISEHNRLYWYRQTLGQGPEFLTYFQNEAQLEKSRLLSDRFSAERPKGSFSTLEIQRTEQGDSAMYLCASSLGAGQGWVQFEQFFGPGTRLTVL.

V and J are TRBV29-1 and TRBJ2-7; the D gene is possibly TRBD2 (5 bases). The CDR3 has 11 amino acids. Germline V gene data show CDR1 as SQVTM and CDR2 as ANQGSEA. V lost 3 bases, J lost 4 bases, and 7 bases lay in between. Here the CDR3 reads CSVEREYEQYF. DNA of the CDR3: TGCAGCGTTGAGAGGGAATACGAGCAGTACTTC.

This sequence joins TRBV7-2 and TRBJ2-4; D may correspond to TRBD1 or TRBD2 (5 bases each). The CDR3 loop spans 14 amino acids. Germline lookup yields CDR1 SGHTA and CDR2 FQGNSA. Trimming shortened V by 2 bases and J by 2 bases, and 7 bases separated the two germline ends. The CDR3 reads CASSLSGPKNIQYF. CDR3 bases: TGTGCCAGCAGCTTATCGGGACCCAAAAACATTCAGTACTTC.

The chain carries TRBV10-2 and TRBJ2-7, with D hard to call. This CDR3 region has 13 residues. Looked up from germline, CDR1 is WSHSY and CDR2 is SAAADI. Trimming removed 5 bases from V and 3 bases from J, with 11 bases in between. The CDR3 DNA reads as TGCGCCAGCAGTTATAGTAGAGGCTACGAGCAGTACTTC. It codes for CASSYSRGYEQYF.

The V call is TRBV19, the J call TRBJ1-2, with D hard to call. Germline V gives CDR1 LNHDA, CDR2 SQIVND (reference sequence). The CDR3 loop spans 11 amino acids. V lost 10 bases, J lost 4 bases, and 10 bases lay in between. The CDR3 is CAIAGLYGYTF. CDR3 DNA sequence: TGTGCCATTGCAGGCCTCTATGGCTACACCTTC.

V and J are TRBV7-9 and TRBJ1-1; D not resolved. Germline V lookup: CDR1 SEHNR, CDR2 FQNEAQ (reference sequence). This CDR3 region has 13 residues. Trimming cost V 1 base and J 4 bases, with 7 bases left between them. The CDR3: CASSLGGSTEAFF. Written as DNA, the CDR3 is TGTGCCAGCAGCTTAGGGGGATCCACTGAAGCTTTCTTT.

The count of this clone is one. The chain has TRBV12-5 and TRBJ2-1; no firm D call. From germline, CDR1 is LGHNT and CDR2 FRNRAP. The CDR3 length is 12 residues. With 8 bases removed from V and 5 bases from J, the gap between germline ends came to 10 bases. DNA of the CDR3: TGTGCTAGTAGACGCGTGAACAATGAGCAGTTCTTC. Protein sequence: CASRRVNNEQFF.

The chain has TRBV4-1 and TRBJ1-4, with D maybe TRBD1 (5 bases). Trimming took off 3 bases at V and 4 bases at J, with 9 bases between the two ends. The CDR3 consists of 14 residues. Germline CDR1 and CDR2: MGHRA and YSYEKL. The CDR3 DNA reads as TGCGCCAGCAGCCACCAGGGATTTAATGAAAAACTGTTTTTT. Translating gives CASSHQGFNEKLFF.

This clone has just a few counts. V and J are TRBV28 and TRBJ2-5; 14 bases are shared with TRBD2. V lost 8 bases to trimming and J lost 6 bases; unmatched junction nucleotides: 5. The CDR3 is 14 amino acids. Germline lookup yields CDR1 MDHEN and CDR2 SYDVKM. In nucleotides, the CDR3 is TGTGCCAGCGAGACTAGCGGGAGGGAACAGACCCAGTACTTC. This encodes CASETSGREQTQYF.

The chain employs TRBV19 and TRBJ2-5, with D maybe TRBD2 (5 bases). Trimming took off 3 bases at V and 5 bases at J, with 13 bases between the two ends. There are 14 residues in the CDR3. From germline, CDR1 is LNHDA and CDR2 SQIVND (reference sequence). The CDR3 DNA sequence: TGTGCCAGTAGTATTTCCCCCGGGGTCGAGACCCAGTACTTC. Its protein product is CASSISPGVETQYF.

The chain carries TRBV28 and TRBJ1-5; no clear D. V gave up 1 base and J gave up 14 bases, with 9 bases separating them. The CDR3 length is 11 residues. Germline CDR1 MDHEN, CDR2 SYDVKM. CDR3 DNA: TGTGCCAGCAGTTTATTGGGCCAGGAGCATTTT. Translation gives CASSLLGQEHF.

This clone is a singleton in its sample. The genes are TRBV4-2 and TRBJ2-7, with 11 bases identical to TRBD2. With 2 bases clipped from V and 3 bases from J, the junction kept 27 bases outside the gene matches. Germline V CDR1 and CDR2: LGHNA, YNFKEQ. The CDR3 contains 23 residues. CDR3 nucleotide sequence: TGTGCCAGCAGCCAAATTACCCCCGGCCTGATGCTAGCGGGAGGCTCCACGAGCTACGAGCAGTACTTC. This encodes CASSQITPGLMLAGGSTSYEQYF.

The rearrangement links TRBV25-1 to TRBJ2-2; TRBD1 might be the D (6 bases). Germline CDR1 MGHDK, CDR2 SYGVNS. The CDR3 covers 14 residues. With 6 bases removed from V and 2 bases from J, the gap between germline ends came to 10 bases. CDR3 bases: TGTGCCAGCAGAGGACAGACTAACACCGGGGAGCTGTTTTTT. Translated: CASRGQTNTGELFF.

In DNA form, the CDR3 reads TGTGCCAGCAACTCCGGGACAGGGGAGCTCTATGGCTACACCTTC. It encodes CASNSGTGELYGYTF. This chain uses TRBV6-1 with TRBJ1-2; 10 bases fit TRBD1. With V trimmed by 7 bases and J by 4 bases, 9 bases remained unmatched. Per the germline V gene, CDR1 is MNHNS and CDR2 is SASEGT. CDR3 size: 15 residues.

This clone has only a few counts. The genes are TRBV29-1 and TRBJ2-1; D is unclear. The germline V gene encodes CDR1 SQVTM and CDR2 ANQGSEA. The V end was cut by 7 bases, the J end by 4 bases, with 17 bases between. This CDR3 has 14 residues. As DNA, the CDR3 is TGCAGCGGACAAACCGGGCTAGAGTACAATGAGCAGTTCTTC. Translated: CSGQTGLEYNEQFF.

This chain connects TRBV6-6 to TRBJ1-1, with D possibly being TRBD1 (5 bases). Trimming stripped 2 bases from V and 2 bases from J, with 12 bases between. Germline V gives CDR1 MNHNY, CDR2 SVGAGI (reference sequence). This CDR3 contains 15 residues. The CDR3 bases are TGTGCCAGCAGTTACCCAGGGAGAGTAAACACTGAAGCTTTCTTT. Amino acids: CASSYPGRVNTEAFF.

The chain couples TRBV2 to TRBJ1-4; maybe TRBD1 (6 bases). V shed 1 base and J shed 3 bases, with 12 bases lying between them. Germline V gene data show CDR1 as SNHLY and CDR2 as FYNNEI. CDR3 length: 16 amino acids. CDR3 region: CASSEVIQGANEKLFF. The CDR3 DNA is TGTGCCAGCAGTGAAGTCATACAGGGCGCTAATGAAAAACTGTTTTTT.